The entry that follows covers one T cell receptor beta chain sequence. Which antigen it targets is not known. Base qualities are missing; no much larger clone stands one base away. The High Capacity cDNA Reverse Transcription Kit was used to reverse transcribe all of the isolated RNA, meaning that expressed TCRB transcripts were what got sequenced. Deep immunoSEQ sequencing was applied to naive, central memory and regulatory T cell samples, giving an average of approximately 4 million total reads per sample. After sorted cells were lysed in RLT buffer, RNA was extracted with DNase-treated RNeasy Micro or Mini kits, with the choice depending on cell number. To prevent cross-contamination, every cell subset was processed on its own, while patient and healthy donor samples were processed together. Using the immunoSEQ multiplex PCR, TCRB sequences were amplified from cDNA into 87-bp fragments spanning the CDR3 region. Sequencing of the amplicons was performed on the Illumina HiSeq platform. In the authors' own workflow: Synthetic template baselines were used to correct PCR bias computationally, reads within Hamming distance 2 were collapsed, and singletons that could not be merged were discarded. Reads were aligned against IMGT so that V, D and J genes, CDR3 length and insertions or deletions at six rearrangement sites could be assigned. Within each subset, clonotype counts were normalized to the number of sorted cells before true diversity and Gini coefficients were calculated with the tcR R package. Repertoire sharing was quantified using the overlap coefficient calculated on TCRB nucleotide sequences. TCRdb provides this immuneACCESS table in a form limited to in-frame rearrangements. Some clones are lacking; in checked studies, under half of them reflect an unresolved V gene, and why the rest are absent is not known. V, J and clone size reflect that table, while D and trimming were determined from the DNA. In this sample the table shows roughly 150,000 clones, over 8.5% of which occur a single time. The biggest ten clones account for around 2% of the sample.

A single peripheral blood draw of approximately 0.11 L on average was collected from each donor into heparinised tubes. Using a panel that included CD45RO, CCR7, CD25, CD127, CD95 and CD27, naive, central memory, regulatory and stem cell-like memory CD4+ T cells were sorted on a BD FACSAria II. Purity was above 95% for every sorted population. PBMCs were isolated right away by Lymphoprep density gradient centrifugation and were stained directly, without culture. To minimize batch effects, samples were stained and sorted in pairs, one healthy donor with one patient per experiment. V gives up 8 bases and J gives up 2 bases, and the segment between their germline ends measures 9 bases. The CDR3 has 11 amino acids, counting the end cysteine and phenylalanine. The CDR3 DNA has 33 bases and is translated from base 1. The germline V gene encodes CDR1 GTSNPN and CDR2 SVGIG (reference sequence). The data originate from a study of beta chain features in type 1 diabetes listed by TCRdb under 2018. Looking at the study overall: Mean age, gender distribution, total cell number and subset yield were not different between patients and healthy donors. A total of about 100,000,000 sorted cells were examined across all samples, and RNA yield correlated strongly with the number of cells per subset. In the study, TCRB repertoires of sorted circulating CD4+ T cell subsets from recently diagnosed type 1 diabetes patients were compared with those of matched healthy donors. Regulatory and stem cell-like memory subsets were isolated from only 8 patients and about eight healthy donors, whereas naive and central memory subsets came from all 30 or so donors. The full study reports these points: Because cDNA was sequenced instead of genomic DNA, highly expressing activated cells could be over-represented, though the groups showed no difference in activation or CD3 levels. Fewer insertions and more nucleotide deletions at VDJ recombination sites were observed in patients with type 1 diabetes, implying thymic rearrangement abnormalities. A moderate but significant shortening of TCRB CDR3 length was observed in type 1 diabetes patients in all four CD4+ subsets. The naive, central memory and regulatory TCRB repertoires appeared to resemble one another more closely among patients than among healthy donors. HLA sub-analyses involved small numbers of individuals, so any influence of HLA type on TCRB rearrangement remained unresolved. Shorter templates might have been favored by PCR, but patient and control samples were amplified and corrected together, so both groups would have been affected equally by any skew.

The sequence derives from a man in his late teens or twenties in good health. Specimen: central memory CD4+ T cells from blood. The rearranged chain carries TRBV30 and TRBJ1-1; possibly the D gene is TRBD1, per 5 matching bases. The CDR3 reads as follows: CAGTVNTEAFF. The nucleotide sequence reads as follows: TGTGCCGGGACGGTTAACACTGAAGCTTTCTTT. The CDR3, completed at both ends by the reference TRBV30 and TRBJ1-1 genes, gives the full variable domain SQTIHQWPATLVQPVGSPLSLECTVEGTSNPNLYWYRQAAGRGLQLLFYSVGIGQISSEVPQNLSASRPQDRQFILSSKKLLLSDSGFYLCAGTVNTEAFFGQGTRLTVV.